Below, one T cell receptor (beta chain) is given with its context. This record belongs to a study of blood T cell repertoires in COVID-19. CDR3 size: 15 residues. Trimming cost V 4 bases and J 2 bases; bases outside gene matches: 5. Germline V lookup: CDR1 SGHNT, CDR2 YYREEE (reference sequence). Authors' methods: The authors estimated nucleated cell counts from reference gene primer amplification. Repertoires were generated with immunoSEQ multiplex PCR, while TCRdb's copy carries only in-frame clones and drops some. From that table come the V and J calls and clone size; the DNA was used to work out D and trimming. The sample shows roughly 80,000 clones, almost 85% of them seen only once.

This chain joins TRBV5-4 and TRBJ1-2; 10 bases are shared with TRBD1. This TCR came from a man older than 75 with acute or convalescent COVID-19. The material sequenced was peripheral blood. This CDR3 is CASSPLTGGNYGYTF. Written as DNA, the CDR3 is TGTGCCAGCAGCCCACTGACAGGGGGCAACTATGGCTACACCTTC. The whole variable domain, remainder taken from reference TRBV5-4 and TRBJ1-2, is ETGVTQSPTHLIKTRGQQVTLRCSSQSGHNTVSWYQQALGQGPQFIFQYYREEENGRGNFPPRFSGLQFPNYSSELNVNALELDDSALYLCASSPLTGGNYGYTFGSGTRLTVV.